Below are 22 T cell receptor beta chains sequenced from a single sample in a study of blood T cell repertoires in COVID-19. Sequencing was performed with immunoSEQ multiplex PCR; in TCRdb, only in-frame clones are kept and a portion is missing. This table has 65,000 to 70,000 clones, 91% appearing once. Sequenced sample: peripheral blood. The receptors derive from a human donor with active COVID-19. The donor label of this sample is uncertain.

The V call is TRBV5-1, the J call TRBJ2-7; 8 bases align to TRBD2. J gave up 1 base and V 4 bases, and 7 bases lay outside the gene matches. The CDR3 totals 15 residues. Looked up from germline, CDR1 is SGHRS and CDR2 is YFSETQ. The CDR3 bases are TGCGCCAGCAGCCCGGGGGGCGGGGGGTCCTACGAGCAGTACTTC. Its translation: CASSPGGGGSYEQYF.

This rearrangement joins TRBV7-3 to TRBJ2-1; TRBD2 matches at 12 bases. V gave up 5 bases and J gave up 8 bases; unmatched junction bases: 4. This CDR3 is built from 14 residues. Germline CDR1 is SGHTA and CDR2 is FQGTGA. CDR3 sequence reads: CASSTGLAGDEQFF. The CDR3 DNA reads TGTGCCAGCAGCACGGGACTAGCGGGCGATGAGCAGTTCTTC.

The rearrangement links TRBV2 to TRBJ1-5, with D possibly TRBD1 on 6 matching bases. Trimming took 4 bases from V and 4 from J, leaving 14 bases between them. This CDR3 is built from 15 residues. The germline V gene has CDR1 SNHLY and CDR2 FYNNEI. Here the CDR3 reads CASSGEPGANQPQHF. For the CDR3, the DNA is TGTGCCAGCAGTGGGGAACCAGGGGCAAATCAGCCCCAGCATTTT.

The chain recombines TRBV29-1 with TRBJ2-7; D gene unclear. Trimming took 4 bases from V and 1 from J, leaving 8 bases between them. Germline-derived CDR1 and CDR2 are SQVTM and ANQGSEA. The CDR3 length is 12 residues. CDR3 bases: TGCAGCGTTGCTCCTAGTTCCTACGAGCAGTACTTC. Translation: CSVAPSSYEQYF.

This clone was seen more than once but under ten times. The V and J genes are TRBV5-6 and TRBJ1-1; D may be TRBD1 (5 bases). Germline-derived CDR1 and CDR2 are SGHDT and YYEEEE. The V end lost 4 bases, the J end lost 3 bases, and 10 bases lay between the germline ends. This CDR3 spans 13 amino acids. Here the CDR3 reads CASSQGEDTEAFF. Here the CDR3 DNA reads TGTGCCAGCAGCCAAGGGGAGGACACTGAAGCTTTCTTT.

This chain uses TRBV24-1 with TRBJ2-3; 8 positions match TRBD2. The germline gives CDR1 KGHDR, CDR2 SFDVKD. The ends lost 4 bases at V and 1 base at J; junction bases unmatched: 3. The CDR3 has 15 residues. CDR3 sequence reads: CATSDAGGGTDTQYF. The CDR3 DNA reads TGTGCCACCAGTGACGCGGGAGGAGGCACAGATACGCAGTATTTT.

The V gene is TRBV6-2 or TRBV6-3, the J gene TRBJ2-1, with TRBD2 identical over 7 bases. This CDR3 has 16 residues. The V gene's germline CDR1 is MNHEY and CDR2 SVGEGT. The trim removed 2 bases at V and 6 bases at J, leaving 10 bases unmatched. CDR3 bases: TGTGCCAGCAGTTACGGTGGGGCGGGAGTCGGCAATGAGCAGTTCTTC. As protein: CASSYGGAGVGNEQFF.

This chain joins TRBV29-1 and TRBJ1-2; TRBD1 matches 9 bases. In germline, CDR1 is SQVTM, CDR2 ANQGSEA. The CDR3 sequence is 13 residues long. The J segment lost 4 bases and the V segment lost 6 bases, leaving 6 bases of the junction unmatched. CDR3 residues: CSVGGQGGYGYTF. The DNA for the CDR3 is TGCAGCGTGGGGGGACAGGGTGGCTATGGCTACACCTTC.

The V and J genes are TRBV20-1 and TRBJ1-2; D remains unclear. Germline values: CDR1 DFQATT, CDR2 SNEGSKA (reference sequence). The CDR3 is 11 amino acids. Trimming took 3 bases from V and 7 from J, leaving 9 bases between them. The CDR3 DNA reads TGCAGTGCTAGGGCAGGTGGTGGCTACACCTTC. Translated: CSARAGGGYTF.

This chain connects TRBV14 to TRBJ2-7; 10 bases match TRBD2. Germline CDR1 is SGHDN and CDR2 is FVKESK. The CDR3 length is 16 residues. Unmatched junction bases numbered 6, after V lost 4 bases and J lost 0 bases. The CDR3 here is CASSRNSGRASYEQYF. The CDR3 DNA sequence: TGTGCCAGCAGCCGAAACAGCGGGAGGGCCTCCTACGAGCAGTACTTC.

The chain recombines TRBV18 with TRBJ2-7, with D possibly matching TRBD2 (5 bases). Germline CDR1 reads KGHSH; CDR2 reads LQKENI. Trimming removed 5 bases at V and 2 bases at J, with 7 bases between. The CDR3 consists of 12 residues. CDR3 amino acids: CASSAGTYEQYF. The CDR3 DNA follows: TGTGCCAGCTCAGCCGGGACCTACGAGCAGTACTTC.

The chain links TRBV25-1 to TRBJ2-1, with 8 bases that match TRBD2. The CDR3 is 16 amino acids. V lost 1 base and J lost 2; bases outside the gene matches: 4. Per the germline V gene, CDR1 is MGHDK and CDR2 is SYGVNS. The CDR3 loop reads CASSESGGNPYNEQFF. CDR3 DNA: TGTGCCAGCAGTGAATCGGGGGGGAATCCCTACAATGAGCAGTTCTTC.

This chain uses TRBV7-7 with TRBJ1-4, with 7 positions matching TRBD1. V trimming: 4 bases; J trimming: 5 bases; junction bases outside the gene matches: 4. The CDR3 is 14 amino acids. Germline CDR1 SSHAT, CDR2 FNYEAQ (reference sequence). CDR3 nucleotides: TGTGCCAGCAGCTCCGGGACAGTAAATGAAAAACTGTTTTTT. It codes for CASSSGTVNEKLFF. Together with reference TRBV7-7 and TRBJ1-4, the CDR3 gives the full variable domain: GAGVSQSPRYKVTKRGQDVTLRCDPISSHATLYWYQQALGQGPEFLTYFNYEAQPDKSGLPSDRFSAERPEGSISTLTIQRTEQRDSAMYRCASSSGTVNEKLFFGSGTQLSVL.

The chain carries TRBV21-1 and TRBJ1-6. TRBV21-1 constitutes a pseudogene. This CDR3 contains 16 residues. The CDR3 loop reads CASHGGRSSYNSPLHF. The CDR3 nucleotides are TGTGCCAGCCACGGGGGACGGAGCTCCTATAATTCACCCCTCCACTTT.

The chain has TRBV7-3 and TRBJ1-2; the match to TRBD1 covers 11 bases. CDR3 length: 15 amino acids. The V gene's germline CDR1 is SGHTA and CDR2 FQGTGA. Losses at the gene ends were 5 bases for V and 3 bases for J; bases not matched to a gene: 5. The CDR3, as DNA: TGTGCCAGCAGCAAGGACAGGGGGCTGGACTATGGCTACACCTTC. It yields the protein CASSKDRGLDYGYTF.

The V call is TRBV28, the J call TRBJ1-6; perhaps TRBD1 as D (6 bases). The V and J ends lost 6 bases and 5 bases respectively, with 11 bases between them. Germline CDR1 reads MDHEN; CDR2 reads SYDVKM. The CDR3 contains 14 residues. The CDR3 sequence: CASSPDRNNSPLHF. The CDR3 DNA sequence: TGTGCCAGCAGCCCGGACAGAAATAATTCACCCCTCCACTTT.

This rearrangement joins TRBV19 to TRBJ2-1, with TRBD2 identical over 12 bases. Looked up from germline, CDR1 is LNHDA and CDR2 is SQIVND (reference sequence). CDR3 length equals 21 residues. Trimming at V came to 6 bases and at J to 4 bases, leaving 22 bases not matched to a gene. CDR3 nucleotide sequence: TGTGCCAGTAGCCTACTCCGAGACAGGGGAGGACTAGCGGGAAAGTACAATGAGCAGTTCTTC. This encodes CASSLLRDRGGLAGKYNEQFF.

This chain connects TRBV9 to TRBJ1-1, with 10 bases identical to TRBD1. Per germline, CDR1 SGDLS and CDR2 YYNGEE. The CDR3 runs to 15 residues. V lost 4 bases to trimming and J lost 4 bases; unmatched junction nucleotides: 7. CDR3 region: CASSLTGTGATEAFF. The DNA for the CDR3 is TGTGCCAGCAGCCTCACCGGGACAGGGGCCACTGAAGCTTTCTTT.

The chain carries TRBV12-3 or TRBV12-4 and TRBJ2-3, with D tentatively TRBD2 (5 bases). This CDR3 contains 12 residues. Between the trimmed V and J ends, which lost 3 bases and 6 bases, there was a span of 7 bases. CDR3 residues: CASSFQRDTQYF. The DNA of the CDR3 is TGTGCCAGCAGTTTTCAGCGGGATACGCAGTATTTT.

The rearrangement joins TRBV6-1 to TRBJ1-3, with TRBD1 identical over 7 bases. CDR3 length: 16 amino acids. Trimming took 1 base from V and 4 from J; bases not matched to a gene: 7. Germline CDR1 MNHNS, CDR2 SASEGT. CDR3 residues: CASSEDRTGLGNTIYF. The CDR3 nucleotides are TGTGCCAGCAGTGAAGACCGGACAGGTTTAGGAAACACCATATATTTT.

The V call is TRBV11-2, the J call TRBJ2-2; no clear D. V was trimmed by 0 bases and J by 4 bases, leaving 6 bases between them. The germline CDR1 and CDR2 sequences are SGHAT and FQNNGV. The CDR3 is 14 amino acids. For the CDR3, the DNA is TGTGCCAGCAGCTTAGAAAGGAGCACCGGGGAGCTGTTTTTT. It is translated as CASSLERSTGELFF.

The rearrangement joins TRBV28 to TRBJ2-1, with D uncertain. Germline CDR1 and CDR2: MDHEN and SYDVKM. V lost 3 bases and J 5 bases, leaving 14 bases between the germline ends. The CDR3 runs to 15 residues. The CDR3 region has the DNA TGTGCCAGCAGTTTTACAGCAGCCAACCACAATGAGCAGTTCTTC. Amino acid sequence: CASSFTAANHNEQFF.